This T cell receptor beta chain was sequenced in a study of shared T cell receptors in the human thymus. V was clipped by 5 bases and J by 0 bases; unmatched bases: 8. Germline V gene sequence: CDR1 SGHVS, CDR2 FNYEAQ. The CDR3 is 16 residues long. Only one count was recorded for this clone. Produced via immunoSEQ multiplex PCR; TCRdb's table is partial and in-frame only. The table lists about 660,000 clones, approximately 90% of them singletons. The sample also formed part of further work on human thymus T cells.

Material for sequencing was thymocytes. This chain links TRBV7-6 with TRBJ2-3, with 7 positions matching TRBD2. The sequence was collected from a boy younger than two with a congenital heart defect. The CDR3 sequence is CASSLPSGNSTDTQYF. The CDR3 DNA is TGTGCCAGCAGCCTGCCCAGCGGGAACAGCACAGATACGCAGTATTTT.